The 22 T cell receptor beta chains in this list originate from one sample, sequenced in a study of blood T cell repertoires in COVID-19. Assay used: immunoSEQ multiplex PCR; TCRdb lists only in-frame clones, some missing. This table has 150,000 to 200,000 clones, about 80% appearing once. Sample: PBMCs or T cells enriched from blood (not recorded which). The receptors were gathered from a woman aged 60 to 75 who had recovered from COVID-19.

The CDR3 sequence is CAWSAGLAGGGDTQYF. CDR3 coding DNA: TGTGCCTGGAGTGCAGGACTAGCGGGGGGGGGAGATACGCAGTATTTT. The rearrangement joins TRBV30 to TRBJ2-3, with TRBD2 matching over 15 bases. Germline V gives CDR1 GTSNPN, CDR2 SVGIG (reference sequence). This CDR3 contains 16 residues. The junction had 4 bases not matched to a gene; V was cut back by 1 base and J by 5 bases.

J is TRBJ1-2 and V is TRBV2, with TRBD1 matching 7 bases. V shed 6 bases, J shed 0 bases, and the junction held 4 bases outside the gene matches. Per germline, CDR1 SNHLY and CDR2 FYNNEI. The CDR3 contains 14 residues. The CDR3 DNA reads TGTGCCAGCAGGGGGGGACAGACTAACTATGGCTACACCTTC. This gives the protein CASRGGQTNYGYTF.

The gene calls are TRBV25-1 and TRBJ1-1; the D gene is possibly TRBD1 (5 bases). CDR1 MGHDK and CDR2 SYGVNS come from the germline V gene. The CDR3 runs 14 residues. Trimming cost V 3 bases and J 5 bases, with 13 bases left between them. CDR3 amino acids: CASSDETALTEAFF. The CDR3 nucleotides are TGTGCCAGCAGTGATGAGACAGCCCTTACTGAAGCTTTCTTT.

The V gene is TRBV27, the J gene TRBJ2-1; TRBD1 is a possible D gene (5 bases). Germline lookup yields CDR1 MNHEY and CDR2 SMNVEV (reference sequence). The CDR3 has 15 residues. The ends were cut back, 5 bases at V and 9 bases at J, with 20 bases in the middle. DNA of the CDR3: TGTGCCAGCAGTCTCCCATTGACAGTAGGTAGTGAGCAGTTCTTC. Its protein product is CASSLPLTVGSEQFF.

The chain employs TRBV4-1 and TRBJ1-5; D call uncertain. The V gene's germline CDR1 is MGHRA and CDR2 YSYEKL. The germline V and J ends were trimmed by 3 bases and 7 bases, with 10 bases remaining between them. This CDR3 comprises 13 residues. This CDR3 is CASSQGGEQPQHF. CDR3 DNA: TGCGCCAGCAGCCAGGGTGGGGAGCAGCCCCAGCATTTT.

The V call is TRBV7-2, the J call TRBJ2-1; no firm D call. Germline CDR1 and CDR2: SGHTA and FQGNSA. The CDR3 has 14 amino acids. The germline V and J ends were trimmed by 6 bases and 0 bases, with 9 bases remaining between them. The CDR3 protein is CASRIKSSYNEQFF. The CDR3 nucleotides read TGTGCCAGCAGAATAAAGAGCTCCTACAATGAGCAGTTCTTC.

This chain connects TRBV2 to TRBJ2-1, with TRBD1 matching 8 bases. Germline CDR1 SNHLY, CDR2 FYNNEI. The CDR3 is made up of 13 amino acids. The V and J ends lost 9 bases and 4 bases, in that order; junction bases with no gene match: 5. DNA of the CDR3: TGTGCCAGTAACAGGGGGGATTACAATGAGCAGTTCTTC. Translation: CASNRGDYNEQFF.

In its sample, this clone was seen once. The chain uses TRBV10-3 and TRBJ2-1, with 10 bases identical to TRBD2. Germline V gene lookup returns CDR1 ENHRY and CDR2 SYGVKD. The CDR3 is 15 amino acids. V was pared by 4 bases and J by 4 bases, with 4 bases of the junction left unmatched. CDR3 region: CAISAQLAGYNEQFF. CDR3 DNA sequence: TGTGCCATCAGTGCCCAACTAGCGGGGTACAATGAGCAGTTCTTC.

The rearrangement uses TRBV29-1 and TRBJ1-3, with D possibly matching TRBD1 (6 bases). Trimming cost V 5 bases and J 8 bases, with 13 bases left between them. Germline CDR1 SQVTM, CDR2 ANQGSEA. This CDR3 region has 12 residues. The CDR3 is CSVRDIMDTIYF. The CDR3 DNA reads TGCAGCGTTAGGGACATAATGGACACCATATATTTT.

This clone appeared a single time. J is TRBJ2-7 and V is TRBV2, with 11 positions matching TRBD2. The germline CDR1 and CDR2 sequences are SNHLY and FYNNEI. Germline trimming cut 3 bases from V and 3 bases from J; bases unmatched to any gene: 7. The CDR3 contains 16 residues. CDR3: CASSEGLGTSGYEQYF. CDR3 sequence (DNA): TGTGCCAGCAGTGAGGGTTTAGGGACTAGCGGCTACGAGCAGTACTTC.

V is TRBV18 and J is TRBJ1-4; D remains ambiguous. The CDR3 contains 14 residues. From germline, CDR1 is KGHSH and CDR2 LQKENI. Trimming cost V 3 bases and J 8 bases, with 13 bases left between them. The CDR3 DNA reads TGTGCCAGCTCACCGACAAGCATGGTGGAAAAACTGTTTTTT. Its translation is CASSPTSMVEKLFF.

This clone was seen just once. The chain links TRBV29-1 to TRBJ2-2; 10 bases align to TRBD1. This CDR3 contains 15 residues. Germline CDR1 and CDR2: SQVTM and ANQGSEA. With V trimmed by 6 bases and J by 7 bases, 11 bases remained unmatched. CDR3 sequence: CSVEWGTGDIGELFF. The CDR3 DNA sequence: TGCAGCGTCGAATGGGGGACAGGGGACATCGGGGAGCTGTTTTTT.

The V and J genes are TRBV21-1 and TRBJ1-6. TRBV21-1 represents a pseudogene. The CDR3 contains 16 residues. The CDR3 DNA reads as TGTGCCAGCAGCAAAGCAGGAGGGAGGGTAAATTCACCCCTCCACTTT. It codes for CASSKAGGRVNSPLHF.

This clone has more than one count but fewer than ten. This chain links TRBV2 with TRBJ1-2; TRBD1 matches at 7 bases. The CDR3 runs 14 residues. The junction had 7 bases not matched to a gene; V was cut back by 6 bases and J by 3 bases. CDR1 and CDR2 (germline): SNHLY, FYNNEI. CDR3 sequence reads: CASRDGQADYGYTF. CDR3 sequence (DNA): TGTGCCAGCAGGGATGGACAGGCTGACTATGGCTACACCTTC. Supplemented by reference TRBV2 and TRBJ1-2, the full variable domain reads EPEVTQTPSHQVTQMGQEVILRCVPISNHLYFYWYRQILGQKVEFLVSFYNNEISEKSEIFDDQFSVERPDGSNFTLKIRSTKLEDSAMYFCASRDGQADYGYTFGSGTRLTVV.

The V gene is TRBV29-1, the J gene TRBJ2-1, with D perhaps matching TRBD2 (7 bases). CDR1 and CDR2 from the germline V gene are SQVTM and ANQGSEA. The V end was cut by 6 bases, the J end by 2 bases, with 20 bases between. This CDR3 comprises 16 residues. CDR3 in DNA: TGCAGCGTACCCACGGGCCGGGGGGCGGCCTACAATGAGCAGTTCTTC. It specifies CSVPTGRGAAYNEQFF.

This clone was recorded only once. This rearrangement joins TRBV2 to TRBJ2-3; TRBD1 agrees at 7 bases. The germline V gene encodes CDR1 SNHLY and CDR2 FYNNEI. The CDR3 consists of 13 residues. Germline trimming cut 5 bases from V and 3 bases from J; bases unmatched to any gene: 2. CDR3 region: CASSPQGTDTQYF. The CDR3 region has the DNA TGTGCCAGCAGTCCACAGGGGACAGATACGCAGTATTTT.

This clone was counted between two and nine times. The chain combines TRBV3-1 (or the pseudogene TRBV3-2) with TRBJ1-1; 9 bases fit TRBD1. Per the germline V gene, CDR1 is LGHDT and CDR2 is YNNKEL (reference sequence). The CDR3 has 16 amino acids. V gave up 4 bases and J gave up 5 bases; unmatched junction bases: 11. CDR3 region: CASSPWTGQGGTEAFF. CDR3 bases: TGTGCCAGCAGCCCCTGGACGGGACAGGGCGGGACTGAAGCTTTCTTT.

The chain has TRBV10-3 and TRBJ2-1; D may be TRBD2 (5 bases). The CDR3 runs to 12 residues. Germline V CDR1 and CDR2: ENHRY, SYGVKD. V was clipped by 11 bases and J by 6 bases, with 14 bases between them. The CDR3 DNA is TGTGCCTCCGGGAACAGAAGCAATGAGCAGTTCTTC. Encoded protein: CASGNRSNEQFF.

This chain uses TRBV2 with TRBJ2-5; 7 nucleotides line up with TRBD1. The CDR3 runs to 13 residues. Per the germline V gene, CDR1 is SNHLY and CDR2 is FYNNEI. V was pared by 4 bases and J by 4 bases, with 3 bases of the junction left unmatched. The CDR3 loop is CASSGTGAETQYF. The CDR3 DNA reads TGTGCCAGCAGTGGGACAGGTGCAGAGACCCAGTACTTC.

The rearrangement uses TRBV6-5 and TRBJ1-6, with 8 bases that match TRBD1. This CDR3 comprises 14 residues. V lost 8 bases, J lost 7 bases, and 7 bases stayed unmatched. The germline V gene has CDR1 MNHEY and CDR2 SVGAGI. The CDR3 nucleotides read TGTGCCAGCGGGGGACAGGTACCCAATTCACCCCTCCACTTT. The encoded protein is CASGGQVPNSPLHF.

The V gene is TRBV5-6, the J gene TRBJ1-6; D remains unclear. Trimming pared 1 base from V and 0 bases from J, leaving 8 bases between. The CDR3 has 16 amino acids. Germline loops: CDR1 SGHDT, CDR2 YYEEEE. The CDR3 loop reads CASSLTGSSYNSPLHF. The CDR3 bases are TGTGCCAGCAGCTTGACGGGGAGCTCCTATAATTCACCCCTCCACTTT.

This rearrangement joins TRBV9 to TRBJ2-7; perhaps TRBD1 as D (5 bases). Trimming took 0 bases from V and 3 from J, leaving 13 bases between them. This CDR3 comprises 15 residues. Germline CDR1 reads SGDLS; CDR2 reads YYNGEE. The CDR3 here is CASSVGQGSHYEQYF. Written as DNA, the CDR3 is TGTGCCAGCAGCGTAGGGCAGGGCAGCCACTACGAGCAGTACTTC.